The table lists the clone carrying this T cell receptor (beta chain) with a count of one. Its antigen is still unknown. Healthy people donating bone marrow made up the donors. These data belong to a study of cytomegalovirus exposure and HLA in healthy donors. Across the study: In a previous analysis, 100 million to 140 million unique TCR beta sequences were found from some 200 million T cells.

The study's findings and limits: A later analysis linked a missense DCLRE1C variant to TCR beta V- and J-gene trimming.

A multiplex PCR was run with 60 Vbeta primers and 13 Jbeta primers. Per the original methods: Per a later analysis, the number of unique TCR beta chains was approximately 80 million, of which some 9.9 million were shared. Method: immunoSEQ multiplex PCR; TCRdb's copy keeps in-frame clones and lacks some. That table supplies the V and J calls and clone size; D and trimming were determined from the DNA. Altogether 200,000 to 250,000 clones are present, approximately 79% being singletons, with the ten largest covering 0.22%. The CDR3 loop spans 15 amino acids. The V end lost 2 bases, the J end lost 3 bases, and 12 bases lay between the germline ends. Germline loops: CDR1 MRHNA, CDR2 SNTAGT.

Sequenced sample: PBMCs. This TCR was recovered from a girl aged 2-10 years in good health and CMV-seronegative. The gene calls are TRBV6-4 and TRBJ2-3; a possible D gene is TRBD1 (6 bases). The CDR3 DNA reads TGTGCCAGCAGTGACGGTCAGGGGCTGACAGATACGCAGTATTTT. Its translation is CASSDGQGLTDTQYF.